The rows below give T cell receptor beta chains drawn from one sample of a study of OX40 agonist ivuxolimab in advanced cancers. TCRdb's copy holds only in-frame clones and misses some; the assay was immunoSEQ multiplex PCR. Found here are over 35,000 clones, about 83% of them singletons; the top ten hold roughly 33%. Sequenced material: CD4+ or CD8+ T cells sorted from blood, taken in a trial of the OX40 agonist ivuxolimab. The receptor source for this set is an adult with an advanced solid tumor such as melanoma, head and neck, liver or kidney cancer. Both conserved end residues are part of each CDR3. A D gene is named only where the DNA matches it firmly.

CDR3 DNA: TGTGCCAGCAGCCTTGAGGCTTTCTTT
CDR3 protein: CASSLEAFF
V gene: TRBV11-1
J gene: TRBJ1-1
D gene: -

CDR3 DNA: TGTGCCAGCAGCCCGTGGTCTCGGAGAACTGGGGCCAACGTCCTGACTTTC
CDR3 protein: CASSPWSRRTGANVLTF
V gene: TRBV5-4
J gene: TRBJ2-6
D gene: -

CDR3 DNA: TGCAGCGTTGAATCCACAGGGGGGGCCCCGGGTGAGCAGTACTTC
CDR3 protein: CSVESTGGAPGEQYF
V gene: TRBV29-1
J gene: TRBJ2-7
D gene: -

CDR3 DNA: TGTGCCAGCAGCCCCCGGACTAGCGGGGGGGCCAGCTCCTACGAGCAGTACTTC
CDR3 protein: CASSPRTSGGASSYEQYF
V gene: TRBV11-3
J gene: TRBJ2-7
D gene: TRBD2

CDR3 DNA: TGTGCCAGTAGTATTTTAAGAGGCAGGGTCAACTATGGCTACACCTTC
CDR3 protein: CASSILRGRVNYGYTF
V gene: TRBV19
J gene: TRBJ1-2
D gene: -

CDR3 DNA: TGTGCCAGCAGCTTAGCTCGACAGTCAGATACGCAGTATTTT
CDR3 protein: CASSLARQSDTQYF
V gene: TRBV7-6
J gene: TRBJ2-3
D gene: -

CDR3 DNA: TGTGCCAGCAGTGAATGGCAGGACGGTGGCTACACCTTC
CDR3 protein: CASSEWQDGGYTF
V gene: TRBV2
J gene: TRBJ1-2
D gene: -

CDR3 DNA: TGTGCCAGCAGTGTCACGCAGGATACGCAGTATTTT
CDR3 protein: CASSVTQDTQYF
V gene: TRBV2
J gene: TRBJ2-3
D gene: -

CDR3 DNA: TGTGCCAGCAGCTCTGGACTAGCGGGAGAGGGGTTCGAGCAGTACTTC
CDR3 protein: CASSSGLAGEGFEQYF
V gene: TRBV7-6
J gene: TRBJ2-7
D gene: TRBD2

CDR3 DNA: TGTGCCAGTAGTATACTAGAGCCGCGGGGGGCGCAGTATTTT
CDR3 protein: CASSILEPRGAQYF
V gene: TRBV19
J gene: TRBJ2-3
D gene: TRBD2

CDR3 DNA: TGTGCCAGCAGTGAAGACATCTGGGATGAGCAGTTCTTC
CDR3 protein: CASSEDIWDEQFF
V gene: TRBV2
J gene: TRBJ2-1
D gene: -